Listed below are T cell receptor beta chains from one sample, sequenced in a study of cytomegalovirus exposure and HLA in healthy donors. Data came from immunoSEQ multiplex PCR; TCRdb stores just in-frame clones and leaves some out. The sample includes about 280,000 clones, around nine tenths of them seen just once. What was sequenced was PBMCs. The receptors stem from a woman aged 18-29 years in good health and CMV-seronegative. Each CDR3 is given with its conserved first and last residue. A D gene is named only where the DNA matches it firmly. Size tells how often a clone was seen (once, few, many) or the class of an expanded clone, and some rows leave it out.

cdr3_aa: CASTRDNLYNEQFF
cdr3_nt: TGTGCCAGTACCAGGGACAACCTCTACAATGAGCAGTTCTTC
v_call: TRBV6-1
d_call: NA
j_call: TRBJ2-1
clone_size: NA

cdr3_aa: CASSQDRLAGVQETQYF
cdr3_nt: TGCGCCAGCAGCCAAGATAGGTTAGCGGGAGTCCAAGAGACCCAGTACTTC
v_call: TRBV4-3
d_call: TRBD2
j_call: TRBJ2-5
clone_size: NA

cdr3_aa: CASSPRASGASNTQYF
cdr3_nt: TGTGCCAGCTCACCACGGGCTAGCGGCGCATCGAATACGCAGTATTTT
v_call: TRBV18
d_call: TRBD2
j_call: TRBJ2-3
clone_size: NA

cdr3_aa: CASSPLNPKQRQRYEQYF
cdr3_nt: TGTGCCAGCAGCCCCCTCAACCCCAAACAGAGACAGAGGTACGAGCAGTACTTC
v_call: TRBV13
d_call: NA
j_call: TRBJ2-7
clone_size: NA

cdr3_aa: CASSLTGYEQYF
cdr3_nt: TGTGCCAGCAGTTTAACAGGCTACGAGCAGTACTTC
v_call: TRBV27
d_call: NA
j_call: TRBJ2-7
clone_size: NA

cdr3_aa: CASSPQGDSGPRSYGYTF
cdr3_nt: TGTGCCAGCAGTCCCCAGGGGGACAGCGGACCCCGTTCCTATGGCTACACCTTC
v_call: TRBV27
d_call: TRBD1
j_call: TRBJ1-2
clone_size: NA

cdr3_aa: CASSRDSGTEAFF
cdr3_nt: TGTGCCAGCAGTAGGGACAGCGGAACTGAAGCTTTCTTT
v_call: TRBV2
d_call: TRBD1
j_call: TRBJ1-1
clone_size: NA

cdr3_aa: CATSIGLVAFF
cdr3_nt: TGTGCCACGTCGATTGGGCTGGTCGCTTTCTTT
v_call: TRBV28
d_call: NA
j_call: TRBJ1-1
clone_size: NA

cdr3_aa: CASSPPGTGGFMNTEAFF
cdr3_nt: TGTGCCAGCTCACCACCAGGGACAGGGGGATTCATGAACACTGAAGCTTTCTTT
v_call: TRBV18
d_call: TRBD1
j_call: TRBJ1-1
clone_size: NA

cdr3_aa: CASSFQREFGEQFF
cdr3_nt: TGCGCCAGCAGCTTCCAGCGGGAGTTTGGTGAGCAGTTCTTC
v_call: TRBV5-1
d_call: TRBD2
j_call: TRBJ2-1
clone_size: few

cdr3_aa: CASRSLVAGGSGNEQFF
cdr3_nt: TGTGCCAGCAGAAGTCTTGTAGCGGGAGGTTCGGGCAATGAGCAGTTCTTC
v_call: TRBV28
d_call: TRBD2
j_call: TRBJ2-1
clone_size: NA

cdr3_aa: CASRNFASTGELFF
cdr3_nt: TGCGCCAGCAGAAATTTCGCGAGCACCGGGGAGCTGTTTTTT
v_call: TRBV10-2
d_call: NA
j_call: TRBJ2-2
clone_size: NA

cdr3_aa: CASSDGGSTDTQYF
cdr3_nt: TGTGCCAGCAGCGACGGGGGGAGCACAGATACGCAGTATTTT
v_call: TRBV9
d_call: TRBD2
j_call: TRBJ2-3
clone_size: NA

cdr3_aa: CASSIVAAGGSNEQFF
cdr3_nt: TGTGCCAGTAGTATAGTGGCGGCTGGGGGGAGTAATGAGCAGTTCTTC
v_call: TRBV19
d_call: NA
j_call: TRBJ2-1
clone_size: NA

cdr3_aa: CASRTPAGVADTQYF
cdr3_nt: TGTGCCAGCAGGACCCCGGCGGGGGTGGCAGATACGCAGTATTTT
v_call: TRBV28
d_call: TRBD2
j_call: TRBJ2-3
clone_size: NA

cdr3_aa: CASGSGGGYEQYF
cdr3_nt: TGTGCCAGCGGGTCGGGAGGTGGATACGAGCAGTACTTC
v_call: TRBV9
d_call: TRBD2
j_call: TRBJ2-7
clone_size: NA

cdr3_aa: CASSPRTSGKETQYF
cdr3_nt: TGTGCCAGCAGTCCTCGGACTAGCGGGAAAGAGACCCAGTACTTC
v_call: TRBV27
d_call: TRBD2
j_call: TRBJ2-5
clone_size: NA